In this sample, the clone carrying this T cell receptor (beta chain) turned up a few times. TCRdb's table, derived via immunoSEQ multiplex PCR, lists solely in-frame clones and lacks some. In the table there are more than 60,000 clones, around nine tenths of which are singletons. This sample stems from a study of blood T cell repertoires in COVID-19. The length of the CDR3 is 17 residues. Germline CDR1 LNHNV, CDR2 YYDKDF (reference sequence). Trimming left V 0 bases short and J 4 bases short, with 18 bases between. Sequencing used peripheral blood. This sequence originates from a human donor in a cohort sampled during active COVID-19. The genes are TRBV15 and TRBJ1-1; TRBD1 is a possible D gene (6 bases). CDR3 nucleotides: TGTGCCACCAGCAGAGATAAGGGGGTGGGGAAGGGCACTGAAGCTTTCTTT. Its translation: CATSRDKGVGKGTEAFF.